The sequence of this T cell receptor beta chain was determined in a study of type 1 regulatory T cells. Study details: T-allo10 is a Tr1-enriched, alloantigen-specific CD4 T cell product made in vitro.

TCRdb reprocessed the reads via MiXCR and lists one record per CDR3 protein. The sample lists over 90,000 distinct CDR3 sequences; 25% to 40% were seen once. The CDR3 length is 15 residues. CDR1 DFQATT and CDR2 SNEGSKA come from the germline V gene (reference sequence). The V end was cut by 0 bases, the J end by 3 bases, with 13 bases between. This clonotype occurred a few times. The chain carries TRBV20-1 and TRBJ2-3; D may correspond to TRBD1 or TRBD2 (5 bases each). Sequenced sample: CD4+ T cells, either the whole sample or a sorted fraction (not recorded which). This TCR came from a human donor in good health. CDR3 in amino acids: CSARDTAWGTDTQYF. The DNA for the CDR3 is TGCAGTGCTAGAGACACGGCTTGGGGGACAGATACGCAGTATTTT.